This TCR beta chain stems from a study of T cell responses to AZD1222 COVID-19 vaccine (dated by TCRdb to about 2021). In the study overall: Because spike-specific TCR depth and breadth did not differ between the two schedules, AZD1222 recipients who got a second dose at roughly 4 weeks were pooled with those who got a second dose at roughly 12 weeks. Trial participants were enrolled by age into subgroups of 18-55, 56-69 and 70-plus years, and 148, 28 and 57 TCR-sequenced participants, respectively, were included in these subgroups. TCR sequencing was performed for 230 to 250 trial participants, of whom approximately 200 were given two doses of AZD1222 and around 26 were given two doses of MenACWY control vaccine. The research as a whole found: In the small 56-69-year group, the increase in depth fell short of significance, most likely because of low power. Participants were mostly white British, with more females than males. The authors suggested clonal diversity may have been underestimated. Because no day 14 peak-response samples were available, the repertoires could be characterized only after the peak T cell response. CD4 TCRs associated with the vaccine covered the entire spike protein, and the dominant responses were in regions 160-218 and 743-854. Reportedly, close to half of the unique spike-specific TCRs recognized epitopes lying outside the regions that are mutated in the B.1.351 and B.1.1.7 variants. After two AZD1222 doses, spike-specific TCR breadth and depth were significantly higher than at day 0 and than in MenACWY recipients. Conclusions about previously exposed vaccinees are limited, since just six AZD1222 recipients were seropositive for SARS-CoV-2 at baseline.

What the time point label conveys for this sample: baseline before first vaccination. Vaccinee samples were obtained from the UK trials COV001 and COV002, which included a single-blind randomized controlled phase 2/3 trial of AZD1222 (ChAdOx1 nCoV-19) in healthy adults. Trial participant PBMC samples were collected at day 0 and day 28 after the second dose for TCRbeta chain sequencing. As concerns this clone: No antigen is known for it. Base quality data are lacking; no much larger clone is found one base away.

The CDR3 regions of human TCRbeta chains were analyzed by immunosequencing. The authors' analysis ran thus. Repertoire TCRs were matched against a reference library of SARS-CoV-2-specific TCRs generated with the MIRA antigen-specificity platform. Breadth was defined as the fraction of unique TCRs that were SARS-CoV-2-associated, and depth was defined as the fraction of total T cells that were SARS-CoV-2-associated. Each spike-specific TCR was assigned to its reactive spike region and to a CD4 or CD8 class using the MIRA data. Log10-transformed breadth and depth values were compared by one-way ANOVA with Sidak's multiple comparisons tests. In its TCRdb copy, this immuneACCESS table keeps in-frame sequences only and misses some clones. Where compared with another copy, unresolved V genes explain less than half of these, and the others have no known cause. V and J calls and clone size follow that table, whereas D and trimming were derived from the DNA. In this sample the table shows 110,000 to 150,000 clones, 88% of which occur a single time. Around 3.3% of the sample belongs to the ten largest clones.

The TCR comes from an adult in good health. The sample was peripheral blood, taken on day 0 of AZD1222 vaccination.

The nucleotides read TGTGCCAGCAGCCGCGATCAGACAGGGAATGCTGAAGCTTTCTTT. Its protein reads: CASSRDQTGNAEAFF. The chain is made from TRBV6-4 and TRBJ1-1; 7 junctional bases match TRBD1. Sequences MRHNA (CDR1) and SNTAGT (CDR2) are obtained from the germline V gene. From the cysteine through the phenylalanine, the CDR3 covers 15 amino acids. The retained sequence is limited to the CDR3, 45 bases, with the frame set at the first base. Unmatched junction bases come to 13, with V trimmed by 6 bases and J by 6 bases.